This T cell receptor (beta chain) was identified during a study of Ad26.COV2.S vaccination and SARS-CoV-2 variants. The CDR3 has 14 residues. Germline values: CDR1 MNHEY, CDR2 SMNVEV (reference sequence). Trimming took 5 bases from V and 4 from J, leaving 15 bases between them. Sequenced by immunoSEQ multiplex PCR; TCRdb stores in-frame clones only, minus some. Of approximately 150,000 clones in the sample, approximately 90% were seen once. Notes on the study in general: Possibly, TCR breadth and depth analyses underestimated total T cell responses.

The sample holds one count of this clone. Its antigen is unknown. The specimen was peripheral blood, collected after recovery from COVID-19. The genes are TRBV27 and TRBJ2-7; maybe TRBD1 (7 bases). This TCR was recovered from a human donor who had recovered from COVID-19. CDR3 region: CASSLRGAAYEQYF. CDR3 DNA: TGTGCCAGCAGTCTCAGGGGGGCAGCTTACGAGCAGTACTTC.